The 21 T cell receptor beta chains below were found in one sample sequenced in a study of T cells in Graves' hyperthyroidism and ophthalmopathy (dated by TCRdb to about 2019). Library construction relied on multiplex PCR. TCRdb shows the sequencer as Illumina HiSeq 2000. The TCR beta CDR3 regions were amplified from the RNA transcripts. The first round of RT-PCR for the TCR CDR3 was performed with the HTBI primer set and the Qiagen OneStep RT-PCR kit. TCRdb took the public reads, trimmed them with fastp at Q25, ran MiXCR for clone calling and kept in-frame beta chains. Records with the same CDR3 protein are collapsed into one entry carrying the most frequent genes and DNA. The sample table holds approximately 520,000 distinct CDR3 sequences, of which less than 25% were seen once. The top ten clones comprise about 30% of the sample. The specimen was blood. All receptors come from a man between 18 and 35 years old with Graves' hyperthyroidism.

This clonotype was recorded many times. This sequence joins TRBV6-1 and TRBJ2-5; D uncertain. V lost 10 bases and J 2 bases, leaving 8 bases between the germline ends. The CDR3 length is 11 residues. The germline gives CDR1 MNHNS, CDR2 SASEGT. CDR3 sequence: CATGWQETQYF. CDR3 bases: TGTGCCACCGGATGGCAAGAGACCCAGTACTTC.

CDR3 protein: CATSDLKRTGASSGNTIYF. The CDR3 DNA follows: TGTGCCACCAGTGATTTAAAGCGGACGGGGGCAAGCTCTGGAAACACCATATATTTT. This chain connects TRBV24-1 to TRBJ1-3; perhaps TRBD1 as D (6 bases). Trimming cost V 1 base and J 0 bases, with 18 bases left between them. Germline V CDR1 and CDR2: KGHDR, SFDVKD. The CDR3 runs 19 residues.

The table lists this clonotype with many counts. J is TRBJ2-7 and V is TRBV30, with 7 bases matching TRBD1. Trimming took 1 base from V and 4 from J; bases not matched to a gene: 1. Germline CDR1 reads GTSNPN; CDR2 reads SVGIG (reference sequence). The CDR3 has 12 residues. CDR3 in DNA: TGTGCCTGGAGTGGGGACAGTTACGAGCAGTACTTC. This gives the protein CAWSGDSYEQYF.

This clonotype occurred many times. The chain employs TRBV20-1 and TRBJ2-5, with a weak D call TRBD2 (6 bases). CDR1 DFQATT and CDR2 SNEGSKA come from the germline V gene (reference sequence). The CDR3 is 11 residues long. Written as DNA, the CDR3 is TGCAGGGGACTGGGCCCGAAGGCCCAGTACTTC. It is translated as CRGLGPKAQYF.

There are many counts of this clonotype. Given a much more abundant clone one base away, this may be a read error. The J gene is TRBJ1-1, the V gene TRBV6-1; possible D gene TRBD1, 5 bases. Germline CDR1 is MNHNS and CDR2 is SASEGT. The CDR3 is made up of 13 amino acids. The CDR3 DNA reads TGTGTCAGCAGTGAAGGGGCAGGGCCGTCTGCTTTCTTT. Amino acid sequence: CVSSEGAGPSAFF.

CDR3 region: CASGGQGTESSYEQYF. Written as DNA, the CDR3 is TGTGCCAGCGGTGGACAGGGGACCGAAAGCTCCTACGAGCAGTACTTC. V is TRBV6-1 and J is TRBJ2-7; 9 bases map to TRBD1. Germline-derived CDR1 and CDR2 are MNHNS and SASEGT. This CDR3 comprises 16 residues. V lost 8 bases and J lost 0; bases outside the gene matches: 11.

This clonotype was observed many times. The chain uses TRBV20-1 and TRBJ1-2, with D uncertain. Trimming left V 0 bases short and J 4 bases short, with 9 bases between. Germline-derived CDR1 and CDR2 are DFQATT and SNEGSKA (reference sequence). This CDR3 has 13 residues. The CDR3 loop reads CSARDRQFYGYTF. The CDR3 region has the DNA TGCAGTGCTAGAGATCGGCAGTTCTATGGCTACACCTTC.

This clonotype was recorded many times. The chain joins TRBV20-1 to TRBJ1-5; 7 positions match TRBD1. The J segment lost 3 bases and the V segment lost 3 bases, leaving 11 bases of the junction unmatched. CDR3 length: 16 amino acids. Germline CDR1 and CDR2: DFQATT and SNEGSKA (reference sequence). The CDR3 here is CSASSSGGGVNQPQHF. The CDR3 DNA reads TGCAGTGCTAGTTCGTCCGGAGGGGGCGTCAATCAGCCCCAGCATTTT.

The genes are TRBV12-3 or TRBV12-4 and TRBJ2-2, with 7 bases that match TRBD2. Losses at the gene ends were 1 base for V and 7 bases for J; bases not matched to a gene: 3. CDR3 length equals 14 residues. In DNA, the CDR3 is TGTGCCAGCAGTTTAGAGGGAGGGGTCGGGGAGCTGTTTTTT. It yields the protein CASSLEGGVGELFF.

The chain joins TRBV2 to TRBJ2-2, with 8 bases matching TRBD1. The CDR3 has 14 residues. CDR1 and CDR2 (germline): SNHLY, FYNNEI. With V trimmed by 5 bases and J by 6 bases, 5 bases remained unmatched. The CDR3, as DNA: TGTGCCAGCAGTCCAGGGGGCTCGTCCGGGGAGCTGTTTTTT. It codes for CASSPGGSSGELFF.

As to this clonotype: At one end, the junction sequence differs from germline, possibly due to a read error. The chain carries TRBV10-3 and TRBJ1-1; D call uncertain. The CDR3 covers 14 residues. The germline V gene encodes CDR1 ENHRY and CDR2 SYGVKD. The CDR3 coding sequence is TGTGCCATCAGTGAGTCGGTAGACTACACTGAAGCTCTCTTT. Translated: CAISESVDYTEALF.

This clonotype was recorded many times. V is TRBV28 and J is TRBJ1-2, with D perhaps TRBD1 (5 bases). The germline V gene encodes CDR1 MDHEN and CDR2 SYDVKM. The CDR3 covers 14 residues. V lost 7 bases, J lost 6 bases, and 18 bases lay in between. CDR3 nucleotide sequence: TGTGCCAGCATCAGGGAGAAGGGTGTCAATGGCTACACCTTC. Protein sequence: CASIREKGVNGYTF.

Only a few counts were recorded for this clonotype. The gene calls are TRBV9 and TRBJ1-2, with D maybe TRBD1 (5 bases). CDR3 length: 16 residues. Germline V gives CDR1 SGDLS, CDR2 YYNGEE. Trimming removed 4 bases from V and 1 base from J, with 17 bases in between. The CDR3 here is CASSRNGDPFNYGYTF. The CDR3 DNA follows: TGTGCCAGCAGCCGGAACGGGGACCCCTTTAACTATGGCTACACCTTC.

This clonotype was picked up a small number of times. The chain recombines TRBV5-1 with TRBJ2-5, with D possibly being TRBD2 (7 bases). Trimming took off 0 bases at V and 4 bases at J, with 10 bases between the two ends. CDR1 and CDR2 (germline): SGHRS, YFSETQ. CDR3 length: 14 residues. The CDR3 coding sequence is TGCGCCAGCAGCTTGGAGGGGGGGCTAGAGACCCAGTACTTC. It is translated as CASSLEGGLETQYF.

This clonotype was detected ten times or more. Compared with germline, one end of the junction differs, possibly owing to a read error. CDR3 DNA sequence: TGTGCCAGCAGCTCCCAGTTGCCCGGACCATTACAGATCCTCTTT. It yields the protein CASSSQLPGPLQILF. The rearrangement uses TRBV7-9 and TRBJ1-1; D gene uncertain. In germline, CDR1 is SEHNR, CDR2 FQNEAQ (reference sequence). This CDR3 has 15 amino acids.

This clonotype was picked up many times. The V call is TRBV20-1, the J call TRBJ2-7; D unclear. V was trimmed by 3 bases and J by 2 bases, leaving 8 bases between them. Germline CDR1 is DFQATT and CDR2 is SNEGSKA (reference sequence). This CDR3 spans 12 amino acids. CDR3 in amino acids: CSASLGTYEQYF. CDR3 coding DNA: TGCAGTGCTAGTTTAGGAACCTACGAGCAGTACTTC.

The table lists this clonotype with many counts. The chain uses TRBV2 and TRBJ1-2, with 7 bases identical to TRBD1. CDR1 SNHLY and CDR2 FYNNEI come from the germline V gene. The CDR3 consists of 14 residues. V shed 4 bases and J 6 bases; nucleotides not matched to a gene: 8. CDR3 sequence reads: CASSVEAGGDGYTF. The CDR3 DNA is TGTGCCAGCAGTGTCGAGGCAGGGGGAGATGGCTACACCTTC.

This clonotype was recorded many times. The V call is TRBV6-1, the J call TRBJ2-7; weak D call: TRBD2 (6 bases). Looked up from germline, CDR1 is MNHNS and CDR2 is SASEGT. V was trimmed by 6 bases and J by 4 bases, leaving 16 bases between them. The CDR3 covers 14 residues. CDR3 bases: TGTGCCAGCAGCCAGCTAGCGAAAACGTACGAGCAGTACTTC. It yields the protein CASSQLAKTYEQYF.

This clonotype was observed many times. This chain links TRBV12-3 or TRBV12-4 with TRBJ2-5, with TRBD1 matching 7 bases. With 8 bases clipped from V and 3 bases from J, the junction kept 6 bases outside the gene matches. This CDR3 comprises 13 residues. The CDR3 coding sequence is TGTGCCAGCCGTCTTGGGACAGAAGAGACCCAGTACTTC. Its translation is CASRLGTEETQYF.

This chain uses TRBV2 with TRBJ1-4; D is ambiguous. The CDR3 extends over 15 amino acids. Germline assignment: CDR1 SNHLY and CDR2 FYNNEI. V was trimmed by 3 bases and J by 5 bases, leaving 13 bases between them. CDR3 sequence reads: CASSELSRTNEKLFF. DNA for the CDR3: TGTGCCAGCAGTGAGTTGTCGAGGACGAATGAAAAACTGTTTTTT.

This clonotype was counted many times. V and J are TRBV15 and TRBJ1-2; D is ambiguous. Germline CDR1 reads LNHNV; CDR2 reads YYDKDF (reference sequence). This CDR3 is built from 14 residues. V lost 0 bases and J lost 3, with 8 bases in between. The CDR3 bases are TGTGCCACCAGCAGAGATCCGACCGACTATGGCTACACCTTC. Translation: CATSRDPTDYGYTF.